In its sample, the clone carrying this T cell receptor beta chain is large. The antigen is unknown. Time point: sample taken at primary tumor resection. TCRdb reanalysed the 5' RACE reads using MiXCR and keeps one entry per CDR3 protein. The sample carries 7,500 to 10,000 distinct CDR3 sequences, around 15% recorded once. This entry is derived from a study of spatial heterogeneity in lung cancer. This CDR3 is built from 11 residues. From germline, CDR1 is DFQATT and CDR2 SNEGSKA (reference sequence). Trimming took 1 base from V and 7 from J, leaving 8 bases between them. Study-wide points: Counts of expanded alpha and beta TCRs within tumors tracked the tumor nonsynonymous mutation count.

The sequenced sample was lung tumor tissue, obtained at surgery. The chain uses TRBV20-1 and TRBJ2-7; D is perhaps TRBD1 or TRBD2 (5 bases each). The sequence was collected from a male donor with early-stage non-small cell lung cancer. In DNA form, the CDR3 reads TGCAGTGCTAGAGTCTGGGGGGAGCAGTACTTC. It yields the protein CSARVWGEQYF.